This TCR beta chain was sequenced during a study of spatial heterogeneity in lung cancer. The time point was: sample taken at primary tumor resection. In each case, whole RNA from tumor, nontumor lung or frozen PBMC was sequenced unsorted. The library protocol tagged each TCR cDNA with a unique molecular identifier. TCRdb processed the 5' RACE reads anew with MiXCR; each CDR3 protein has one entry. The table records 55,000 to 75,000 distinct CDR3 sequences, less than 10% of them present only once. Trimming stripped 4 bases from V and 3 bases from J, with 14 bases between. This CDR3 has 14 amino acids. The germline gives CDR1 SGHRS, CDR2 YFSETQ.

Sequencing used PBMCs, obtained at surgery. The source is a female donor with early-stage non-small cell lung cancer. The chain links TRBV5-1 to TRBJ2-7; D tentatively fits TRBD1 or TRBD2 (5 bases each). CDR3 in amino acids: CASSEWDGIYEQYF. CDR3 sequence (DNA): TGCGCCAGCAGCGAATGGGACGGGATCTACGAGCAGTACTTC.